This section outlines one T cell receptor beta chain sequence together with its context. These data originate in a study of blood T cell repertoires in COVID-19. The wider study: COVID-19 samples from acute and convalescent phases originated in the United States, Italy and Spain. The analysed material was cDNA or gDNA that came from T cells, B-cell-depleted T cells, or PBMCs.

Under the authors' procedure: It was from reference gene primer amplification that nucleated cell counts were estimated. Only in-frame clones appear in the TCRdb table, and some are missing; sequencing was by immunoSEQ multiplex PCR. V and J calls and clone size are copied from that table; D and trimming were computed from the DNA. Of about 140,000 clones listed, approximately 80% were seen once; the top ten hold approximately 3.4%. The CDR3 is 11 residues long. The TCR originated in a man aged 70 or older who had recovered from COVID-19. The V and J genes are TRBV21-1 and TRBJ2-7; TRBD2, the table's D call, lacks a check against the DNA. TRBV21-1 is a documented pseudogene. The sample consisted of peripheral blood. This CDR3 is CAGNRLYEQYF. CDR3 nucleotides: TGTGCCGGTAATCGACTCTACGAGCAGTACTTC.